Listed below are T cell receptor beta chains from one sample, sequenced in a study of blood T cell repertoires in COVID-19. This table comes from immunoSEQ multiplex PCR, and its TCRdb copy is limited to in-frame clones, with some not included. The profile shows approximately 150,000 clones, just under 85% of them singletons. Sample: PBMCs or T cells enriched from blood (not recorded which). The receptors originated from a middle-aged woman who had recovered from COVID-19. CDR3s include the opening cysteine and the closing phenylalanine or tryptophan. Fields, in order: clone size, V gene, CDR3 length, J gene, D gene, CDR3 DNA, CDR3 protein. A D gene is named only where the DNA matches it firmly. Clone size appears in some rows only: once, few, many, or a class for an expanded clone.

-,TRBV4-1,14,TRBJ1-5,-,TGCGCCAGCAGCGATACAGGGATCAATCAGCCCCAGCATTTT,CASSDTGINQPQHF
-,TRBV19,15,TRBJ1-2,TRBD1,TGTGCCAGTAGTCCAGGGACAGGGGGTAACTATGGCTACACCTTC,CASSPGTGGNYGYTF
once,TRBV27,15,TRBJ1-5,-,TGTGCCAGCAGCGACAGGACACGGAGCAATCAGCCCCAGCATTTT,CASSDRTRSNQPQHF
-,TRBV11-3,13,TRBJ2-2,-,TGTGCCAGCAGTTTCAGGGACACCGGGGAGCTGTTTTTT,CASSFRDTGELFF
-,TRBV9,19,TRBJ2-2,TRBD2,TGTGCCAGCAGCGTAACCGGGACTAGCGGGAGTAGAGAGGAAGGGGAGCTGTTTTTT,CASSVTGTSGSREEGELFF
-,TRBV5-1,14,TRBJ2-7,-,TGCGCCAGCAGCTCCTCGGGGGAAATCTACGAGCAGTACTTC,CASSSSGEIYEQYF
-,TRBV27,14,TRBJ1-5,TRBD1,TGTGCCAGCGCCCAGGGGGCTGGCAATCAGCCCCAGCATTTT,CASAQGAGNQPQHF
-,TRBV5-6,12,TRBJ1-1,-,TGTGCCAGCAGCCTAGGACAGTCTGAAGCTTTCTTT,CASSLGQSEAFF
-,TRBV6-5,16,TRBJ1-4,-,TGTGCCAGCAGTTCTGGACAGACAGCAACTAATGAAAAACTGTTTTTT,CASSSGQTATNEKLFF
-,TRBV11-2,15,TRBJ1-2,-,TGTGCCAGCAGCCCAGGGTGGGCCGCTAACTATGGCTACACCTTC,CASSPGWAANYGYTF
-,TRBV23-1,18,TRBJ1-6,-,TGCGCCAGCAGTCAAAGAGGCCAAACAGGGCCCAATAATTCACCCCTCCACTTT,CASSQRGQTGPNNSPLHF
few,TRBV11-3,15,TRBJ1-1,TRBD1,TGTGCCAGCAGCCTCGGGACAGGGTTGAACACTGAAGCTTTCTTT,CASSLGTGLNTEAFF
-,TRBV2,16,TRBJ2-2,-,TGTGCCAGCAGTGAAGATGGTGGCCGGGGCACCGGGGAGCTGTTTTTT,CASSEDGGRGTGELFF
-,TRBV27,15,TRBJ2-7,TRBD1,TGTGCCAGCAGTATAACAGGGGTGGGAACCTACGAGCAGTACTTC,CASSITGVGTYEQYF
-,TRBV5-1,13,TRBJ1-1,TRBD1,TGCGCCAGCAGCTTGGAAAGACAGGGTGAAGCTTTCTTT,CASSLERQGEAFF
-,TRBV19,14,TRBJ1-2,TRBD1,TGTGCCAGTAGGCCCGGACAGGGCTACTATGGCTACACCTTC,CASRPGQGYYGYTF
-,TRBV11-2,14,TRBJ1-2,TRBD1,TGTGCCAGCAGCCCGGGACAGAATAACTATGGCTACACCTTC,CASSPGQNNYGYTF
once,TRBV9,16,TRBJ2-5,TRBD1,TGTGCCAGCAGCGTAGAGGGACAGGGGGTGAGGGAGACCCAGTACTTC,CASSVEGQGVRETQYF
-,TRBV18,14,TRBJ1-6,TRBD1,TGTGCCAGCTCAAGACAGGGGTCCCCTTCACCCCTCCACTTT,CASSRQGSPSPLHF
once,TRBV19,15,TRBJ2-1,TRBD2,TGTGCCAGTAGTACCACTAGCGGGAGGATCTATGAGCAGTTCTTC,CASSTTSGRIYEQFF
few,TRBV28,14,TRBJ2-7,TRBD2,TGTGCCAGCAGTCTGACTAGCGGGGCTTACGAGCAGTACTTC,CASSLTSGAYEQYF
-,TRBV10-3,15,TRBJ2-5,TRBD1,TGTGCCATCAGTGAGTCAAGGATAGGGGGCGAGACCCAGTACTTC,CAISESRIGGETQYF
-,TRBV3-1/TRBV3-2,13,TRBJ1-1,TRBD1,TGTGCCAGCAGCCAATACACAGGGGTGGGAGCTTTCTTT,CASSQYTGVGAFF
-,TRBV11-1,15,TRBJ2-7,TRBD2,TGTGCCAGCAGCTTAGCTGAGCGGGAACTCTACGAGCAGTACTTC,CASSLAERELYEQYF
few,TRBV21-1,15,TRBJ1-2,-,TGTGCCAGCAGCCTACGGACAGGGGACCGTTATGGCTACACCTTC,CASSLRTGDRYGYTF
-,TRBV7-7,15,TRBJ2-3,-,TGTGCCAGCAGCCCAGCTAGCGCTGACACAGATACGCAGTATTTT,CASSPASADTDTQYF
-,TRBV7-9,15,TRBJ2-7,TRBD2,TGTGCCAGCAGCCCCCAACCTAGCGGTACCTACGAGCAGTACTTC,CASSPQPSGTYEQYF
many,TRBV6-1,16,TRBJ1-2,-,TGTGCCAGCAGTGAATTGAACAGGGAGAAAAACTATGGCTACACCTTC,CASSELNREKNYGYTF
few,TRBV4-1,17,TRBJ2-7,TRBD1,TGCGCCAGCAGCCAAGGGTTCCGGGACAGGGACAACTACGAGCAGTACTTC,CASSQGFRDRDNYEQYF
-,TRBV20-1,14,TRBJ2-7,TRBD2,TGCAGTGCTAGTCTCGCGGGGGGGATCGACGAGCAGTACTTC,CSASLAGGIDEQYF
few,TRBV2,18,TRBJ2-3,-,TGTGCCAGCCTGGACAGTATACCGCTAGCGGAGAGCACAGATACGCAGTATTTT,CASLDSIPLAESTDTQYF
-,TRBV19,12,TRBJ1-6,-,TGTGCCAGTTCAAAAATCGGGTCACCCCTCCACTTT,CASSKIGSPLHF
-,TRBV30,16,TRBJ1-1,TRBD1,TGTGCCTGGAGTGTACCCAGGACAGGGCATAACACTGAAGCTTTCTTT,CAWSVPRTGHNTEAFF
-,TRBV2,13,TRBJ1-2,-,TGTGCCAGCAGTGTGTCAGGGAACGATGGCTACACCTTC,CASSVSGNDGYTF
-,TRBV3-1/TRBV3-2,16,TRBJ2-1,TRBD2,TGTGCCAGCAGCCAAGATTACCTAGCGGGGTACAATGAGCAGTTCTTC,CASSQDYLAGYNEQFF
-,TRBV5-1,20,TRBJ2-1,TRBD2,TGCGCCAGCAGCTTGGAACCGGGACTAGCGGCCTCAAGCTCCTACAATGAGCAGTTCTTC,CASSLEPGLAASSSYNEQFF
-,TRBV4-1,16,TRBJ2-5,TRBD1,TGCGCCAGCAGCCAAGAAGGAGGGACAGGTTTGAAGACCCAGTACTTC,CASSQEGGTGLKTQYF
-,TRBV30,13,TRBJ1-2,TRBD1,TGTGCCTGGACCCCGGGACAGGGGAGCGGCTACACCTTC,CAWTPGQGSGYTF
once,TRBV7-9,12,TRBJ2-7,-,TGTGCCAGCAGCTTAGATATTAGCGAGCAGTACTTC,CASSLDISEQYF
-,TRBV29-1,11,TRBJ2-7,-,TGCAGCGTTGGACAGGTCCACGAGCAGTACTTC,CSVGQVHEQYF